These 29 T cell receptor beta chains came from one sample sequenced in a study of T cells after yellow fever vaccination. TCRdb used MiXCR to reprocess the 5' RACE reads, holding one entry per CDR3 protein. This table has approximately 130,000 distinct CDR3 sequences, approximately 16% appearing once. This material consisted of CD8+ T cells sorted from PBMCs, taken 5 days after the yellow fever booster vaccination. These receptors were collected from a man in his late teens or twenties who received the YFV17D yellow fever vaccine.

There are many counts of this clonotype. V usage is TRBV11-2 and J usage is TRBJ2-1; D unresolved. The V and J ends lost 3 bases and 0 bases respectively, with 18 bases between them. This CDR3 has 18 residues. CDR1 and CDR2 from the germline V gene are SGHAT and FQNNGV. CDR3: CASSFGLSTVSSYNEQFF. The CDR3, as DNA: TGTGCCAGCAGCTTCGGGCTATCGACGGTCAGCTCCTACAATGAGCAGTTCTTC.

The CDR3 DNA reads TGTGCCAGCAGCTTAAGGGCCACTAGCGGAGAGACCCAGTACTTC. This sequence encodes CASSLRATSGETQYF. The chain combines TRBV13 with TRBJ2-5, with 8 bases fitting TRBD2. CDR1 and CDR2 (germline): PRHDT, FYEKMQ (reference sequence). The junction had 6 bases not matched to a gene; V was cut back by 2 bases and J by 4 bases. The CDR3 has 15 residues.

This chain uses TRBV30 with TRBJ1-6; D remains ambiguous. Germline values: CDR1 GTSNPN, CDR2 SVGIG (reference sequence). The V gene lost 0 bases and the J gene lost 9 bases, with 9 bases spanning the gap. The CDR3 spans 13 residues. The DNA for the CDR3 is TGTGCCTGGAGTGTACGGGAGGTTTCACCCCTCCACTTT. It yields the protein CAWSVREVSPLHF.

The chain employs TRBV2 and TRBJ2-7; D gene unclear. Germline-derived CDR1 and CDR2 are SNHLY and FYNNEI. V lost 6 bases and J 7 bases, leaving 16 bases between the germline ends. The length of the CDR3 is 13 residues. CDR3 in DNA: TGTGCCAGCAGCTCAAGCCTCGCCCGGGAGCAGTACTTC. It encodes CASSSSLAREQYF.

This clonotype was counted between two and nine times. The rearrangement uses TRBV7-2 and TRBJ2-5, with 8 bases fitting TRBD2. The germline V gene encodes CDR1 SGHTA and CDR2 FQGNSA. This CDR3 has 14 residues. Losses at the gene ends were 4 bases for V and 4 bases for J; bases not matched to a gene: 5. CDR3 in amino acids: CASSSGGGLETQYF. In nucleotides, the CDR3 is TGTGCCAGCAGCTCCGGGGGGGGCCTAGAGACCCAGTACTTC.

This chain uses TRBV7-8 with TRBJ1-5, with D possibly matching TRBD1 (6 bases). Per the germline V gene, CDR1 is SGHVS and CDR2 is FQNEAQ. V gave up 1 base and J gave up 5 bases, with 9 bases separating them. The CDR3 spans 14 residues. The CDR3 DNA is TGTGCCAGCAGCTTAGAAGCAGGGGATCAGCCCCAGCATTTT. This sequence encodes CASSLEAGDQPQHF. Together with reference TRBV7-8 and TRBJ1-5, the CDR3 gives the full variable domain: GAGVSQSPRYKVAKRGQDVALRCDPISGHVSLFWYQQALGQGPEFLTYFQNEAQLDKSGLPSDRFFAERPEGSVSTLKIQRTQQEDSAVYLCASSLEAGDQPQHFGDGTRLSIL.

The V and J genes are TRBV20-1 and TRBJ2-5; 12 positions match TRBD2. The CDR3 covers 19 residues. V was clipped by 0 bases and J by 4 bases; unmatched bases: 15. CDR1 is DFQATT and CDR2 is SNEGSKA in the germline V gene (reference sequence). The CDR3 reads CSARDQHLASGGARETQYF. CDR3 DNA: TGCAGTGCTAGAGATCAGCACCTAGCTAGCGGGGGGGCTCGAGAGACCCAGTACTTC.

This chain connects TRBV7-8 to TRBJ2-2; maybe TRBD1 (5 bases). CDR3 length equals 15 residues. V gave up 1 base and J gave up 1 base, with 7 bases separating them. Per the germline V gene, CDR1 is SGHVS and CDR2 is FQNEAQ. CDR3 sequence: CASSLVRGNTGELFF. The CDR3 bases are TGTGCCAGCAGCTTAGTAAGGGGGAACACCGGGGAGCTGTTTTTT.

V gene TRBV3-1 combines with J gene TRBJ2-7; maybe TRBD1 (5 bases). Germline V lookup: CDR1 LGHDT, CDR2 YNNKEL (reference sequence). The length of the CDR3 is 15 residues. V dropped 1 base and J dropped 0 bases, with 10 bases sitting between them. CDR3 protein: CASSQGQSSSYEQYF. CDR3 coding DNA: TGTGCCAGCAGCCAAGGACAGTCCAGCTCCTACGAGCAGTACTTC.

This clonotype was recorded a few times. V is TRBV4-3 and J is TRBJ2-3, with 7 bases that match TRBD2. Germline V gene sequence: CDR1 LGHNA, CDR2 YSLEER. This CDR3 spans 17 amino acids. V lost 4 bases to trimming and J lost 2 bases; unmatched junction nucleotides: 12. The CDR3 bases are TGCGCCAGCAGCCCCTCGGGGGGAGGCGGGGTCACAGATACGCAGTATTTT. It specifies CASSPSGGGGVTDTQYF.

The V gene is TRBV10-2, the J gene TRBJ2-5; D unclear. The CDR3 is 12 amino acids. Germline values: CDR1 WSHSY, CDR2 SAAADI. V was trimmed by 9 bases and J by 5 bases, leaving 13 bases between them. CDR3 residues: CASSQPSETQYF. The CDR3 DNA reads TGCGCCAGTTCGCAGCCGTCGGAGACCCAGTACTTC.

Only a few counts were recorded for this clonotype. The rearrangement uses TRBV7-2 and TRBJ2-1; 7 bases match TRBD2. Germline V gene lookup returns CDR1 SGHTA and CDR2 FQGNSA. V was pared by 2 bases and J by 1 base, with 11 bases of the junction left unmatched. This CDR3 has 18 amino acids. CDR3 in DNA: TGTGCCAGCAGCTTAAATTATCGCGGGGGTCGTTCCTACAATGAGCAGTTCTTC. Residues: CASSLNYRGGRSYNEQFF.

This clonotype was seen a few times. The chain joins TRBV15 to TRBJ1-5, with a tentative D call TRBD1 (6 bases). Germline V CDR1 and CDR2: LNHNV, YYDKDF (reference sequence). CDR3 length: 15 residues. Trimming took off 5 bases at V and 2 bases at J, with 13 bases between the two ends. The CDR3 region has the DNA TGTGCCACCAGCTCAGAGGCAGGGGGCAATCAGCCCCAGCATTTT. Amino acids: CATSSEAGGNQPQHF.

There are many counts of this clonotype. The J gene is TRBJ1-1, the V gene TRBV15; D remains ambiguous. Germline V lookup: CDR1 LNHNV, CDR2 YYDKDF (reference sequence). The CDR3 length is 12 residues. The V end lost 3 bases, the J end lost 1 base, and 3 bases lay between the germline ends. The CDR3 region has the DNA TGTGCCACCAGCAGGGAGAACACTGAAGCTTTCTTT. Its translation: CATSRENTEAFF.

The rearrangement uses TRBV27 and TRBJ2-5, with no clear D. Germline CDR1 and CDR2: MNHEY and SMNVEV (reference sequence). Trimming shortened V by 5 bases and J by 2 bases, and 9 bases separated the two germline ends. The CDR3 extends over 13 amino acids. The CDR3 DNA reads TGTGCCAGCAGTCCAATAACACAAGAGACCCAGTACTTC. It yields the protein CASSPITQETQYF.

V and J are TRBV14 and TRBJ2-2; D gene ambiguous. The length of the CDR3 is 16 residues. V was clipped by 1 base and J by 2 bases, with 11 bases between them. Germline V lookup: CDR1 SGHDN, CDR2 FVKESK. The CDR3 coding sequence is TGTGCCAGCAGCCAAGTTGGGATGGTTAACACCGGGGAGCTGTTTTTT. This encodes CASSQVGMVNTGELFF. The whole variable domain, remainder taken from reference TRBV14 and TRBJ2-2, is EAGVTQFPSHSVIEKGQTVTLRCDPISGHDNLYWYRRVMGKEIKFLLHFVKESKQDESGMPNNRFLAERTGGTYSTLKVQPAELEDSGVYFCASSQVGMVNTGELFFGEGSRLTVL.

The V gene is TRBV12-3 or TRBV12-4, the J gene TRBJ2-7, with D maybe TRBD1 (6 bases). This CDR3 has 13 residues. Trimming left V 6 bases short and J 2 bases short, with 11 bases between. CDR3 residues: CASSITGTYEQYF. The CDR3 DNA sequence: TGTGCCAGCAGCATCACAGGGACCTACGAGCAGTACTTC.

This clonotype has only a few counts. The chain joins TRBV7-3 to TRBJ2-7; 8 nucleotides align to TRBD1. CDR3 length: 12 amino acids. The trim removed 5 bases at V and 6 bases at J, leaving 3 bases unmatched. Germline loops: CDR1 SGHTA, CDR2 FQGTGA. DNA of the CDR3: TGTGCCAGCAGCCGACAGGGGTTCGAGCAGTACGTC. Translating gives CASSRQGFEQYV.

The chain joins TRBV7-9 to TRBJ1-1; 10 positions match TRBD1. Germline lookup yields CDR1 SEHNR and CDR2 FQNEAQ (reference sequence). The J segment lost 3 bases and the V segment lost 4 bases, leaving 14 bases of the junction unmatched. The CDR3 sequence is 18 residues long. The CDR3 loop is CASSSPGTGARVDTEAFF. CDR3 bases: TGTGCCAGCAGCTCTCCCGGGACAGGGGCCAGGGTAGACACTGAAGCTTTCTTT.

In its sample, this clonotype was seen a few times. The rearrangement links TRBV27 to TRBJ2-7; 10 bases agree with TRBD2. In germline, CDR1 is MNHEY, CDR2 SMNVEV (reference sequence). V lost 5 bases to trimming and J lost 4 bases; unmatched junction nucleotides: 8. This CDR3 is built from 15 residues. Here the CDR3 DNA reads TGTGCCAGCAGTCTAGCGGGGGATGGGGATTACGAGCAGTACTTC. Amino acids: CASSLAGDGDYEQYF.

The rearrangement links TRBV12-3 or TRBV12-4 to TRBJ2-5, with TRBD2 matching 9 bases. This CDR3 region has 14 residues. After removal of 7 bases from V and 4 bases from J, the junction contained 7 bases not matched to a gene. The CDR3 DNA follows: TGTGCCAGCACCCCGGGACTAGCAAGAGAGACCCAGTACTTC. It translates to CASTPGLARETQYF.

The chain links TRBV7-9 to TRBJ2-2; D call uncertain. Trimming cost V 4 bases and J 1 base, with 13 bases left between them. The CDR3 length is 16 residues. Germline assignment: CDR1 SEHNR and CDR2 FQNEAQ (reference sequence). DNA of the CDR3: TGTGCCAGCAGCTCGATAGTTTTATTGAACACCGGGGAGCTGTTTTTT. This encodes CASSSIVLLNTGELFF.

The CDR3 DNA reads as TGCAGTGCTAGACCCTCCGAGCGGATCCAAGAGACCCAGTACTTC. Its protein product is CSARPSERIQETQYF. The chain links TRBV20-1 to TRBJ2-5; tentatively, D is TRBD2 (5 bases). The CDR3 is 15 residues long. The germline CDR1 and CDR2 sequences are DFQATT and SNEGSKA (reference sequence). The ends were cut back, 2 bases at V and 1 base at J, with 14 bases in the middle.

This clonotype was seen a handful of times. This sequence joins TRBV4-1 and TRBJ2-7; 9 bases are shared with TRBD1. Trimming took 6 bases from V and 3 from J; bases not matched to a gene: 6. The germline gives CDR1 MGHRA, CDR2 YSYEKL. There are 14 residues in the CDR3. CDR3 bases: TGCGCCAGCAGTCCCGGGACAGGGATCTACGAGCAGTACTTC. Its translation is CASSPGTGIYEQYF.

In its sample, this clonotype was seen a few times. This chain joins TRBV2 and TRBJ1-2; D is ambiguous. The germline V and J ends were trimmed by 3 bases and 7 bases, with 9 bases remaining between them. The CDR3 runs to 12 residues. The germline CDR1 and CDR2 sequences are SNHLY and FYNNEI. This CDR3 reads CASSDVWGGYTF. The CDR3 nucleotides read TGTGCCAGCAGTGACGTGTGGGGTGGCTACACCTTC.

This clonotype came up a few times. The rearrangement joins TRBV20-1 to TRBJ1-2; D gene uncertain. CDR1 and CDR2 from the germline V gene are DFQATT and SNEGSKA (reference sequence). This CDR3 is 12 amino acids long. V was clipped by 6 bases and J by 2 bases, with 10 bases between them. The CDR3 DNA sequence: TGCAGTGCCTTCGATGAAAACTATGGCTACACCTTC. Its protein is CSAFDENYGYTF.

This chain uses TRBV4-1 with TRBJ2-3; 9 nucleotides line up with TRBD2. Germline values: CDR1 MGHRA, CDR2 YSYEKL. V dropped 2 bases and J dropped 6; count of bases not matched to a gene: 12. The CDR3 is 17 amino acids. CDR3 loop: CASSQSSGGTKGDTQYF. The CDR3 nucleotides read TGCGCCAGCAGCCAATCCAGCGGGGGGACTAAAGGGGATACGCAGTATTTT.

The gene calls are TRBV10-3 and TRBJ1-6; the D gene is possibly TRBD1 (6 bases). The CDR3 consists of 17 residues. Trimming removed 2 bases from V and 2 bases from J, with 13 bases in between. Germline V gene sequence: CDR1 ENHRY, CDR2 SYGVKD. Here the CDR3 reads CAISEDRLRTYNSPLHF. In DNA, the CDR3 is TGTGCCATCAGTGAGGACAGGTTGAGGACCTATAATTCACCCCTCCACTTT.

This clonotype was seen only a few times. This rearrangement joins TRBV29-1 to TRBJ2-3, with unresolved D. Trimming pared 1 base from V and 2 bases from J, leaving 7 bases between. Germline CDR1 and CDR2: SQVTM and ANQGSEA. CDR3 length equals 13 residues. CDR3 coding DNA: TGCAGCGTTGAAGGCAGTACCACAGATACGCAGTATTTT. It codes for CSVEGSTTDTQYF.